The next 24 T cell receptor beta chains were all read from a single sample in a study of T cell responses to AZD1222 COVID-19 vaccine. Sequencing used immunoSEQ multiplex PCR; TCRdb keeps in-frame clones, though not all of them. This table has 52,000 or so clones, roughly 84% appearing once. Sequencing used peripheral blood, obtained on day 0 of AZD1222 vaccination. The receptors were gathered from an adult in good health.

The chain combines TRBV5-4 with TRBJ2-7; the match to TRBD1 covers 10 bases. This CDR3 region has 12 residues. The germline V gene encodes CDR1 SGHNT and CDR2 YYREEE (reference sequence). Trimming at V came to 0 bases and at J to 13 bases, leaving 4 bases not matched to a gene. In nucleotides, the CDR3 is TGTGCCAGCAGCTTGGTCGGACAGGGGGAATACTTC. As protein: CASSLVGQGEYF.

The chain couples TRBV2 to TRBJ1-2; D gene ambiguous. CDR1 SNHLY and CDR2 FYNNEI come from the germline V gene. The CDR3 covers 15 residues. Trimming removed 0 bases at V and 5 bases at J, with 13 bases between. The CDR3 coding sequence is TGTGCCAGCAGTGAAGCTGGCGGGCAAGGTTATGGCTACACCTTC. It yields the protein CASSEAGGQGYGYTF.

The rearrangement links TRBV5-5 to TRBJ1-1; TRBD1 aligns across 7 bases. CDR1 SGHKS and CDR2 YYEKEE come from the germline V gene (reference sequence). The CDR3 is 13 amino acids. V dropped 6 bases and J dropped 5; count of bases not matched to a gene: 7. CDR3: CASIIQGRTEAFF. The CDR3 nucleotides are TGTGCCAGCATCATACAGGGGCGTACTGAAGCTTTCTTT.

This clone was observed once. The V and J genes are TRBV6-5 and TRBJ1-3, with 9 nucleotides matching TRBD1. Trimming cost V 0 bases and J 7 bases; bases outside gene matches: 4. The CDR3 runs 15 residues. The germline gives CDR1 MNHEY, CDR2 SVGAGI. The DNA for the CDR3 is TGTGCCAGCAGTTACTCGCGGACAGGGGAGAACACCATATATTTT. Its translation is CASSYSRTGENTIYF.

The V and J genes are TRBV13 and TRBJ2-7; 9 nucleotides line up with TRBD1. The V and J ends lost 6 bases and 4 bases, in that order; junction bases with no gene match: 10. The CDR3 consists of 15 residues. Germline V gene sequence: CDR1 PRHDT, CDR2 FYEKMQ (reference sequence). CDR3 in DNA: TGTGCCAGCAGGCCCAGGAGGGACAGGGCGTACGAGCAGTACTTC. Its translation is CASRPRRDRAYEQYF. The entire variable domain, with the rest obtained from reference TRBV13 and TRBJ2-7, is as follows: AAGVIQSPRHLIKEKRETATLKCYPIPRHDTVYWYQQGPGQDPQFLISFYEKMQSDKGSIPDRFSAQQFSDYHSELNMSSLELGDSALYFCASRPRRDRAYEQYFGPGTRLTVT.

V is TRBV18 and J is TRBJ1-4; possible D gene TRBD1, 5 bases. Germline CDR1 reads KGHSH; CDR2 reads LQKENI. Trimming left V 6 bases short and J 4 bases short, with 15 bases between. The CDR3 is 15 amino acids. CDR3 sequence reads: CASSDPGQLNEKLFF. CDR3 nucleotides: TGTGCCAGCTCCGACCCGGGGCAGCTTAATGAAAAACTGTTTTTT.

The chain combines TRBV19 with TRBJ2-1; D call uncertain. The CDR3 is made up of 13 amino acids. Germline V gene data show CDR1 as LNHDA and CDR2 as SQIVND (reference sequence). V lost 6 bases and J 8 bases, leaving 14 bases between the germline ends. This chain's CDR3 is CASRALGIDEQFF. DNA for the CDR3: TGTGCCAGTAGGGCCCTGGGGATCGATGAGCAGTTCTTC.

The rearrangement joins TRBV7-2 to TRBJ1-2; no clear D gene. Trimming removed 1 base at V and 0 bases at J, with 6 bases between. CDR1 SGHTA and CDR2 FQGNSA come from the germline V gene. The CDR3 contains 14 residues. CDR3 sequence: CASSLGNSNYGYTF. CDR3 coding DNA: TGTGCCAGCAGCTTAGGGAACTCTAACTATGGCTACACCTTC.

The V call is TRBV5-8, the J call TRBJ2-7; TRBD1 matches at 7 bases. This CDR3 has 15 amino acids. CDR1 is SGHTS and CDR2 is YDEGEE in the germline V gene. The junction had 8 bases not matched to a gene; V was cut back by 5 bases and J by 0 bases. The CDR3 region has the DNA TGTGCCAGCAGTCGACAGGGTCGGGGCTCCTACGAGCAGTACTTC. This encodes CASSRQGRGSYEQYF.

The CDR3 region has the DNA TGTGCCAGCAGTATAAGCCTGTACGAGCAGTACTTC. It codes for CASSISLYEQYF. This chain uses TRBV6-6 with TRBJ2-7; no definite D call. The germline V gene encodes CDR1 MNHNY and CDR2 SVGAGI (reference sequence). CDR3 length: 12 residues. V was trimmed by 5 bases and J by 4 bases, leaving 9 bases between them.

The chain is built from TRBV13 and TRBJ2-5; D is undetermined. CDR3 size: 14 residues. V was pared by 0 bases and J by 3 bases, with 8 bases between. The V gene's germline CDR1 is PRHDT and CDR2 FYEKMQ (reference sequence). As DNA, the CDR3 is TGTGCCAGCAGCTTAGGGAGTAGGGAAGAGACCCAGTACTTC. It encodes CASSLGSREETQYF.

CDR3 in amino acids: CASSPPGQGYEQYF. CDR3 DNA sequence: TGTGCCAGCTCACCCCCGGGACAGGGCTACGAGCAGTACTTC. This chain joins TRBV18 and TRBJ2-7; 9 bases line up with TRBD1. The germline CDR1 and CDR2 sequences are KGHSH and LQKENI. The CDR3 has 14 residues. V lost 3 bases, J lost 3 bases, and 3 bases stayed unmatched. Complete variable domain (other parts from reference TRBV18 and TRBJ2-7): NAGVMQNPRHLVRRRGQEARLRCSPMKGHSHVYWYRQLPEEGLKFMVYLQKENIIDESGMPKERFSAEFPKEGPSILRIQQVVRGDSAAYFCASSPPGQGYEQYFGPGTRLTVT.

The chain carries TRBV11-2 and TRBJ2-7; 11 bases match TRBD2. V was pared by 0 bases and J by 4 bases, with 2 bases of the junction left unmatched. The CDR3 has 15 amino acids. CDR1 and CDR2 (germline): SGHAT, FQNNGV. The DNA for the CDR3 is TGTGCCAGCAGCTTAGAACTAGCGGGAGCATACGAGCAGTACTTC. It encodes CASSLELAGAYEQYF.

The V gene is TRBV6-5, the J gene TRBJ2-5; 10 bases fit TRBD2. CDR1 is MNHEY and CDR2 is SVGAGI in the germline V gene. CDR3 length equals 15 residues. V dropped 6 bases and J dropped 2; count of bases not matched to a gene: 6. The CDR3 DNA is TGTGCCAGCAGCGACGGACTAGCGGCTCAAGAGACCCAGTACTTC. This translates into CASSDGLAAQETQYF.

V and J are TRBV7-7 and TRBJ2-5, with D perhaps being TRBD1 or TRBD2 (7 bases each). This CDR3 region has 18 residues. Per germline, CDR1 SSHAT and CDR2 FNYEAQ (reference sequence). V was shortened by 0 bases and J by 1 base, with 18 bases between the two germline ends. The CDR3 DNA follows: TGTGCCAGCAGCTTAGCGCCTGTAGCAGGGGGGGCCCAAGAGACCCAGTACTTC. This encodes CASSLAPVAGGAQETQYF.

The V and J genes are TRBV7-2 and TRBJ1-6; perhaps TRBD1 as D (5 bases). Germline V lookup: CDR1 SGHTA, CDR2 FQGNSA. CDR3 size: 14 residues. V was trimmed by 1 base and J by 9 bases, leaving 10 bases between them. Here the CDR3 reads CASSLGDGGSPLHF. The CDR3 DNA sequence: TGTGCCAGCAGCTTAGGGGACGGCGGTTCACCCCTCCACTTT.

The chain has TRBV27 and TRBJ1-4, with a weak D call TRBD1 (5 bases). The ends were cut back, 7 bases at V and 4 bases at J, with 16 bases in the middle. The CDR3 sequence is 15 residues long. Germline V gives CDR1 MNHEY, CDR2 SMNVEV (reference sequence). The CDR3 DNA reads as TGTGCCAGCACCCTAAAACCAGGGATTAATGAAAAACTGTTTTTT. Its translation: CASTLKPGINEKLFF.

This clone was observed a single time. This chain connects TRBV12-2 to TRBJ2-7; the listed D gene, TRBD1, was not tested against the DNA. TRBV12-2 is shown as a pseudogene. The CDR3 is 11 amino acids. CDR3: CAMRRRGEQYF. CDR3 nucleotides: TGTGCAATGCGCCGAAGGGGCGAGCAGTACTTC.

This chain connects TRBV19 to TRBJ1-1; 11 nucleotides line up with TRBD1. The germline V gene encodes CDR1 LNHDA and CDR2 SQIVND (reference sequence). Losses at the gene ends were 6 bases for V and 1 base for J; bases not matched to a gene: 10. The CDR3 consists of 17 residues. For the CDR3, the DNA is TGTGCCAGTAGCCTCGGGACAGGGGGTAGCTGGAACACTGAAGCTTTCTTT. Amino acid sequence: CASSLGTGGSWNTEAFF. The complete variable domain, with remaining parts taken from reference TRBV19 and TRBJ1-1, reads DGGITQSPKYLFRKEGQNVTLSCEQNLNHDAMYWYRQDPGQGLRLIYYSQIVNDFQKGDIAEGYSVSREKKESFPLTVTSAQKNPTAFYLCASSLGTGGSWNTEAFFGQGTRLTVV.

The chain has TRBV7-9 and TRBJ1-5, with unresolved D. Germline V lookup: CDR1 SEHNR, CDR2 FQNEAQ (reference sequence). There are 13 residues in the CDR3. V was pared by 6 bases and J by 2 bases, with 8 bases between. CDR3 in amino acids: CASSPDGNQPQHF. The CDR3 nucleotides are TGTGCCAGCAGTCCGGACGGCAATCAGCCCCAGCATTTT.

To note about this clone: An end of the junction differs from the germline gene, which may be a read error. The chain carries TRBV19 and TRBJ1-1; TRBD1 is a possible D gene (6 bases). The CDR3 loop spans 14 amino acids. Germline loops: CDR1 LNHDA, CDR2 SQIVND (reference sequence). The CDR3 reads CASSISTGNPEAFF. The CDR3 DNA reads TGTGCCAGTAGTATAAGCACAGGGAACCCTGAAGCTTTCTTT.

The rearrangement uses TRBV7-2 and TRBJ2-1; TRBD2 aligns across 12 bases. The CDR3 is 16 amino acids. Trimming at V came to 1 base and at J to 8 bases, leaving 6 bases not matched to a gene. Germline CDR1 is SGHTA and CDR2 is FQGNSA. This CDR3 is CASSLDNLAGGYEQFF. Here the CDR3 DNA reads TGTGCCAGCAGCTTAGATAATCTAGCGGGAGGGTATGAGCAGTTCTTC.

The chain links TRBV27 to TRBJ1-2, with 7 positions matching TRBD1. The germline V gene has CDR1 MNHEY and CDR2 SMNVEV (reference sequence). V lost 6 bases, J lost 3 bases, and 4 bases stayed unmatched. The CDR3 is made up of 13 amino acids. The CDR3 here is CASRRQGDYGYTF. CDR3 in DNA: TGTGCCAGCAGACGACAGGGAGACTATGGCTACACCTTC.

V and J are TRBV3-1 (or the pseudogene TRBV3-2) and TRBJ2-2; tentatively, D is TRBD1 or TRBD2 (5 bases each). Deletions cut 4 bases from V and 8 bases from J, with 14 bases between. Per the germline V gene, CDR1 is LGHDT and CDR2 is YNNKEL (reference sequence). The CDR3 has 14 residues. The CDR3 nucleotides read TGTGCCAGCAGCCCCCGCAGGGACGGGGGGGAGCTGTTTTTT. Translating it yields CASSPRRDGGELFF.